This TCR beta chain appears in the sequencing data of a study of blood T cell repertoires in COVID-19. Study details: T cells, B-cell-depleted T cells, or PBMCs supplied cDNA or gDNA.

Authors' data handling: Amplification of reference gene primers was used by the study to estimate nucleated cell counts. TCRdb keeps only in-frame clones here, not all; method: immunoSEQ multiplex PCR. The V and J calls and clone size were taken over from that table, and D and trimming were inferred from the DNA. The top ten hold 10% of the sample, which has some 16,000 clones, 89% seen once. The germline V gene encodes CDR1 MDHEN and CDR2 SYDVKM. V lost 3 bases to trimming and J lost 0 bases, with 11 bases between them. The CDR3 has 16 residues. Sequenced sample: peripheral blood. The sequence came from a man older than 75 with acute or convalescent COVID-19. This chain links TRBV28 with TRBJ1-4; tentatively, D is TRBD1 (5 bases). In nucleotides, the CDR3 is TGTGCCAGCAGTTTGGAAGGGGCCGCAACTAATGAAAAACTGTTTTTT. As protein: CASSLEGAATNEKLFF.